The rows below give T cell receptor beta chains drawn from one sample of a study of Ad26.COV2.S vaccination and SARS-CoV-2 variants. Data came from immunoSEQ multiplex PCR; TCRdb stores just in-frame clones and leaves some out. The data show about 350,000 clones, approximately 84% seen once. This material consisted of peripheral blood, taken in a trial of Ad26.COV2.S vaccine versus placebo. These receptors originate from a person aged 18-65 years who received the Ad26.COV2.S COVID-19 vaccine or a placebo. CDR3s include the opening cysteine and the closing phenylalanine or tryptophan. The order of the fields is clone size, J gene, V gene, D gene, CDR3 protein, CDR3 DNA. A D gene is named only where the DNA matches it firmly. The size field is filled for only some rows; it gives once, few, many or a size class.

>once|TRBJ2-3|TRBV4-3|TRBD2
CASSQLAGGPTDTQYF
TGCGCCAGCAGCCAATTAGCGGGGGGGCCTACAGATACGCAGTATTTT
>NA|TRBJ1-3|TRBV10-3|NA
CATKGSSSGNTIYF
TGTGCCACAAAGGGCTCGAGCTCTGGAAACACCATATATTTT
>once|TRBJ2-7|TRBV5-1|NA
CASSVPGNEQYF
TGCGCCAGCAGCGTTCCGGGAAACGAGCAGTACTTC
>NA|TRBJ2-3|TRBV14|TRBD2
CASSQQLAASTDTQYF
TGTGCCAGCAGCCAACAACTAGCGGCAAGCACAGATACGCAGTATTTT
>NA|TRBJ2-1|TRBV28|NA
CASSTAAGLSYNEQFF
TGTGCCAGCAGCACGGCCGCGGGACTCTCCTACAATGAGCAGTTCTTC
>NA|TRBJ2-1|TRBV5-5|TRBD1
CASSWGTGGNEQFF
TGTGCCAGCAGCTGGGGGACAGGGGGCAATGAGCAGTTCTTC
>NA|TRBJ1-2|TRBV6-4|NA
CASSDDPDYGYTF
TGTGCCAGCAGTGATGATCCGGACTATGGCTACACCTTC
>once|TRBJ1-1|TRBV4-3|NA
CASSQGENTEAFF
TGCGCCAGCAGCCAAGGGGAGAACACTGAAGCTTTCTTT
>NA|TRBJ2-6|TRBV28|TRBD1
CASRRPQGLGANVLTF
TGTGCCAGCAGACGCCCACAGGGGCTTGGGGCCAACGTCCTGACTTTC
>NA|TRBJ2-1|TRBV5-1|TRBD2
CASSLVLAGGEQFF
TGCGCCAGCAGCTTGGTCCTAGCGGGAGGGGAGCAGTTCTTC
>once|TRBJ1-1|TRBV7-2|NA
CASSLRGVNTEAFF
TGTGCCAGCAGCTTAAGGGGAGTGAACACTGAAGCTTTCTTT
>NA|TRBJ2-3|TRBV7-8|TRBD1
CASGRTGKGTDTQYF
TGTGCCAGCGGGAGGACAGGGAAGGGCACAGATACGCAGTATTTT
>NA|TRBJ2-7|TRBV10-3|TRBD1
CASNPIQGARGEQYF
TGTGCCAGCAACCCGATACAGGGGGCGAGAGGCGAGCAGTACTTC
>NA|TRBJ2-7|TRBV27|NA
CASSLGTTSLDEQYF
TGTGCCAGCAGTTTAGGGACAACCAGCCTAGACGAGCAGTACTTC
>NA|TRBJ1-2|TRBV18|NA
CASSPGAGGDGYTF
TGTGCCAGCTCACCGGGGGCAGGCGGGGATGGCTACACCTTC
>NA|TRBJ2-7|TRBV7-6|NA
CASSLAARYEQYF
TGTGCCAGCAGCTTAGCTGCTCGGTACGAGCAGTACTTC
>NA|TRBJ2-5|TRBV3-1/TRBV3-2|NA
CASSQAGRRETQYF
TGTGCCAGCAGCCAAGCGGGGCGGCGGGAGACCCAGTACTTC
>NA|TRBJ2-5|TRBV9|NA
CASSLRLQETQYF
TGTGCCAGCAGCCTCAGATTACAAGAGACCCAGTACTTC
>NA|TRBJ2-5|TRBV11-2|NA
CASSPGAGTGPEETQYF
TGTGCCAGCAGCCCTGGGGCAGGGACCGGACCCGAAGAGACCCAGTACTTC
>once|TRBJ1-1|TRBV6-5|TRBD1
CASSRTGSTEAFF
TGTGCCAGCAGTCGGACAGGGTCAACTGAAGCTTTCTTT
>NA|TRBJ1-3|TRBV9|TRBD1
CASSVGEGDSSGNTIYF
TGTGCCAGCAGCGTAGGTGAGGGGGACAGCTCTGGAAACACCATATATTTT
>NA|TRBJ2-3|TRBV11-2|TRBD2
CASSVPGLDTDTQYF
TGTGCCAGCAGCGTCCCGGGACTAGACACAGATACGCAGTATTTT
>NA|TRBJ2-2|TRBV19|NA
CASKSSDGQSTGELFF
TGTGCCAGCAAATCATCTGACGGCCAGTCAACCGGGGAGCTGTTTTTT
>NA|TRBJ2-7|TRBV30|NA
CAWSAPHYEQYF
TGTGCCTGGAGTGCACCACACTACGAGCAGTACTTC
>NA|TRBJ2-1|TRBV2|TRBD2
CASRGTSGSYNEQFF
TGTGCCAGCAGGGGGACTAGCGGGTCCTACAATGAGCAGTTCTTC